This TCR beta chain was obtained from a study of beta chain features in type 1 diabetes. The study, taken as a whole, reports: Moderately but significantly shorter TCRB CDR3s were found in Type 1 diabetes patients in all four CD4+ subsets. Individuals with type 1 diabetes displayed fewer insertions and more deletions at VDJ junctions.

Expressed TCRB transcripts were sequenced because the isolated RNA had all been reverse transcribed beforehand. TCRdb's copy holds only in-frame clones and misses some; the assay was immunoSEQ multiplex PCR. Of about 390,000 clones detected, 8.5% to 10% appear once; the ten largest clones hold approximately 0.55%. This clone came up a few times. The target antigen is unknown. The germline CDR1 and CDR2 sequences are SNHLY and FYNNEI. V gave up 7 bases and J gave up 8 bases; unmatched junction bases: 8. This CDR3 region has 14 residues. This TCR was recovered from a man in his thirties or forties with type 1 diabetes. This sequence joins TRBV2 and TRBJ2-1, with 10 bases matching TRBD2. The material sequenced was central memory CD4+ T cells from blood. As DNA, the CDR3 is TGTGCCAGCAAGATAAGCGGGAGGGATGATGAGCAGTTCTTC. The encoded protein is CASKISGRDDEQFF.